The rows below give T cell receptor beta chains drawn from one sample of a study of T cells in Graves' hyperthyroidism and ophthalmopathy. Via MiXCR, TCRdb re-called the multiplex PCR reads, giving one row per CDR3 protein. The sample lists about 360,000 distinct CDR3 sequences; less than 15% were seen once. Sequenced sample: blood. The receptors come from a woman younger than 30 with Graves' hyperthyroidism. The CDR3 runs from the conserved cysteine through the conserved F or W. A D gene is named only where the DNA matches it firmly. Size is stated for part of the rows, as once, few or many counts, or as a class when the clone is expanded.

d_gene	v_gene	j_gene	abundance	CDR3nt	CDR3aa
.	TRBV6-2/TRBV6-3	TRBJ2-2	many	TGTGCCAGCAGTCCAGTCGGCACCGGGGAGCTGTTTTTT	CASSPVGTGELFF
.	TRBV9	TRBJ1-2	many	TGTGCCAGCAGCGCTATGCACGGCTACACCTTC	CASSAMHGYTF
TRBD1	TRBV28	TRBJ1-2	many	TGTGCCAGCAGCCGACAGGGGGAGGGATATGGCTACACCTTC	CASSRQGEGYGYTF
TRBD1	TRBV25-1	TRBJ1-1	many	TGTGCCAGCAGTCACACAGGGGGCATAGCCACTGAAGCTTTCTTT	CASSHTGGIATEAFF
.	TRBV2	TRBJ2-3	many	TGTGCCAGCAGTTCCCATGACAGCGCCGGCACAGATACGCAGTATTTT	CASSSHDSAGTDTQYF
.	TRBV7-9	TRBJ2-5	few	TGTGCCAGCAGCCACCGGACAGCCCAAGAGACCCAGTACTTC	CASSHRTAQETQYF
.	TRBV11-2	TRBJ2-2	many	TGTGCCAGCAGCTTAGGCCGAGGGCGCGGACCTAACACCGGGGAGCTGTTTTTT	CASSLGRGRGPNTGELFF
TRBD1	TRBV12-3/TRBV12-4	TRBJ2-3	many	TGTGCCAGCGGGGACAGGGGGCAGACAGATACGCAGTATTTT	CASGDRGQTDTQYF
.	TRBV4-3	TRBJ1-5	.	TGCGCCAGCAGCCCGGGGGTTTCGAGCAATCAGCCCCAGCATTTT	CASSPGVSSNQPQHF
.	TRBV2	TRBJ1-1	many	TGTGCCGGTGGGAACACTGAAGCTTTCTTT	CAGGNTEAFF
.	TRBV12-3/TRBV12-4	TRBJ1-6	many	TGTGCCAGCACCTGGAGCTCCTATAATTCACCCCTCCACTTT	CASTWSSYNSPLHF
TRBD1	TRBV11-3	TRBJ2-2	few	TGTGCCAGCAGCTTTTCCCCGCTGACAGGGCCTCTCGACACCGGGGAGCTGTTTTTT	CASSFSPLTGPLDTGELFF
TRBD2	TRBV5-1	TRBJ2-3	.	TGCGCCAGCGAGAGCGGGGGAAGAGATACGCAGTATTTT	CASESGGRDTQYF
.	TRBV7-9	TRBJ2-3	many	TGTGCCAGCAGCCCCGGGCAGGGAGATACGCAGTATTTT	CASSPGQGDTQYF
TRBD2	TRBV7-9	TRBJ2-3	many	TGTGCCAGCAGCTCCACCCACGGACTAGCTCGAGATACGCAGTATTTT	CASSSTHGLARDTQYF
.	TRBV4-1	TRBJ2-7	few	TGCGCCAGCAGCCAAGTGACTACGGGTCTAAGGCAGTACTTC	CASSQVTTGLRQYF
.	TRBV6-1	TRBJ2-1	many	TGTGCCAGCACCAAGAGCCAGGGGAGGGATGAGCAGTTCTTC	CASTKSQGRDEQFF
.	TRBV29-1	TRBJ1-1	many	TGCAGCTCCTCGGCCCAGGGAATGAACACTGAAGCTTTCTTT	CSSSAQGMNTEAFF
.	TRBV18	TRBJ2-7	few	TGTGCCAGCTCACCCGACAGGTCAACCTACGAGCAGTACTTC	CASSPDRSTYEQYF
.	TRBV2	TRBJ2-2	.	TGTGCCAGCAGTGGGGGCCGAGTCCAAAGGGAGCTGTTTTTT	CASSGGRVQRELFF
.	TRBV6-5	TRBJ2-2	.	TGTGCCAGCAGTTACCTAGAGCGGACACCTCGCGGGGAGCTGTTTTTT	CASSYLERTPRGELFF
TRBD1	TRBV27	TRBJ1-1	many	TGTGCCAGCAGTAAATCTCGCGGGGACAGTGCAACCGCTGAAGCTTTCTTT	CASSKSRGDSATAEAFF
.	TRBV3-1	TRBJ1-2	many	TGTGCCAGCAGCCATGGGGTTGGTCGCACGACGAATGGCTACACCTTC	CASSHGVGRTTNGYTF
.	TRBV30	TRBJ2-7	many	TGTGCCTGGAGTTCAGGGCCCGAGCAGTACTTC	CAWSSGPEQYF
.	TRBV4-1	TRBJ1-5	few	TGCGCCAGCAGCCAAATAACAGGACCAAATCAGCCCCAGCATTTT	CASSQITGPNQPQHF
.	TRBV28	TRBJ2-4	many	TGTGCCAGCAGTTTATGGGACCTTAGGGGGTTAGCCAAAAACATTCAGTACTTC	CASSLWDLRGLAKNIQYF
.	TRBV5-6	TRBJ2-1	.	TGTGCCAGCAGCTTGTTCGCGGCCCCTGAGGGCAATGAGCAGTTCTTC	CASSLFAAPEGNEQFF
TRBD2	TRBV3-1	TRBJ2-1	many	TGTGCCAGCAGCCAAGGGGTCGGGAGGGCCGGTGGTGAGCAGTTCTTC	CASSQGVGRAGGEQFF
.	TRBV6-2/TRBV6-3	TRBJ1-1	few	TGTGCCAGCAGTTACTCCGTATGGGAGAGGGGCCCTGAAGCTTTCTTT	CASSYSVWERGPEAFF
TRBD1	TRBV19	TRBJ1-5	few	TGTGCCAGTAGTATGGGACAGGGGAATCAGCCCCAGCATTTT	CASSMGQGNQPQHF
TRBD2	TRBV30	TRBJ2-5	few	TGTGCCTGGAGTGAAGGGAGGGGAGAGACCCAGTACTTC	CAWSEGRGETQYF
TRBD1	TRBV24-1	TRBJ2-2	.	TGTGCCACCAGTGGCTCGACAGGGTACGCCACCGGGGAGCTGTTTTTT	CATSGSTGYATGELFF
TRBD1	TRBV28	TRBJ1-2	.	TGTGCCAGCATTAGGGGGCGGACTAACTATGGCTACACCTTC	CASIRGRTNYGYTF
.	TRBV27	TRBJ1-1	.	TGTGCCAGCAGTTTCGGACAAGCTAACACTGAAGCTTTCTTT	CASSFGQANTEAFF
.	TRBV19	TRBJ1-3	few	TGTGCCAGTAGTGTCGGGGAAGTGTCTGGAAACACCATATATTTT	CASSVGEVSGNTIYF
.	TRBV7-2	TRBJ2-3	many	TGTGCCAGCAGCTCGCCTAGCGCAGATACGCAGTATTTT	CASSSPSADTQYF
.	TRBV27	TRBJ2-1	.	TGTGCCAGCCGACTAGGGCACAATGAGCAGTTCTTC	CASRLGHNEQFF
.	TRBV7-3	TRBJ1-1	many	TGTGCCAGCAGCTTAATTCGGTTGAACACTGAAGCTTTCTTT	CASSLIRLNTEAFF
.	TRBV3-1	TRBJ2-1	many	TGTGCCAGCAGCCCGAGGGGTTACAATGAGCAGTTCTTC	CASSPRGYNEQFF
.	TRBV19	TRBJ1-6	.	TGTGCCAGTAGTATTTACAGGAGGAATTCACCCCTCCACTTT	CASSIYRRNSPLHF
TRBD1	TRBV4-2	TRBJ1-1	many	TGTGCCAGCAGCCACTACCGAGGGGACAGGGGGCGCGACACTGAAGCTTTCTTT	CASSHYRGDRGRDTEAFF
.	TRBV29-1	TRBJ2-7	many	TGCAGCGTTGAAGATCTGGGGGACGCGCAGTACTTC	CSVEDLGDAQYF
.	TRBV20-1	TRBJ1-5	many	TGCAGTGTCCGCAGGGAAAGCAATCAGCCCCAGCATTTT	CSVRRESNQPQHF
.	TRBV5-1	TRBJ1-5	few	TGCGCCAGCAGCCCGACCATGTCTGGGGCGGCGGATCAGCCCCAGCATTTT	CASSPTMSGAADQPQHF
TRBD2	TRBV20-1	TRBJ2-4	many	TGCAGTGCCAGACTTCGGCTAGCGGGATCAAGGGTTGGCATTCAGTACTTC	CSARLRLAGSRVGIQYF
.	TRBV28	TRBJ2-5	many	TGTGCCAGCACCCAAGACACCGGGGAGACCCAGTACTTC	CASTQDTGETQYF